The clone carrying this T cell receptor beta chain occurred once. Measured with immunoSEQ multiplex PCR; TCRdb has only the in-frame clones, and not every one. The sample yields roughly 29,000 clones, roughly 91% seen once. This entry comes from a study of T cell changes during pregnancy in multiple sclerosis. Trimming cost V 6 bases and J 6 bases, with 15 bases left between them. CDR1 and CDR2 (germline): MNHEY, SMNVEV (reference sequence). The length of the CDR3 is 15 residues. This material consisted of CD4+ T cells from peripheral blood mononuclear cells, taken after pregnancy. This chain connects TRBV27 to TRBJ1-6; maybe TRBD1 (6 bases). The receptor's source is a female donor with multiple sclerosis, enrolled in a pregnancy study. CDR3 DNA sequence: TGTGCCAGCAGCTTAACCACCAGGGGTAATTCACCCCTCCACTTT. It translates to CASSLTTRGNSPLHF.